What follows are 23 T cell receptor beta chains derived from one specimen sequenced in a study of blood T cell repertoires in COVID-19. Data came from immunoSEQ multiplex PCR; TCRdb stores just in-frame clones and leaves some out. The sample carries some 220,000 clones, 70% to 90% recorded once. The sample taken for sequencing was peripheral blood. These TCRs come from a man aged 50-59 years with COVID-19, enrolled during active disease.

The CDR3 loop reads CASSEALGQRSNQPQHF. CDR3 sequence (DNA): TGTGCCAGCAGTGAAGCTTTGGGACAGCGGAGCAATCAGCCCCAGCATTTT. The rearrangement uses TRBV2 and TRBJ1-5; the match to TRBD1 covers 7 bases. CDR3 length: 17 residues. From germline, CDR1 is SNHLY and CDR2 FYNNEI. V was pared by 0 bases and J by 1 base, with 6 bases of the junction left unmatched.

The chain carries TRBV9 and TRBJ1-5; D gene uncertain. Germline V lookup: CDR1 SGDLS, CDR2 YYNGEE. The CDR3 runs 15 residues. Trimming left V 0 bases short and J 4 bases short, with 11 bases between. The CDR3 is CASSVEVQDNQPQHF. DNA of the CDR3: TGTGCCAGCAGCGTAGAGGTGCAGGATAATCAGCCCCAGCATTTT.

The chain links TRBV2 to TRBJ1-1; D possibly corresponds to TRBD1 (6 bases). Germline-derived CDR1 and CDR2 are SNHLY and FYNNEI. The CDR3 sequence is 14 residues long. V shed 7 bases and J shed 5 bases, with 17 bases lying between them. The CDR3 DNA is TGTGCCAGCAATCCCGCGGGGGGGCGGACTGAAGCTTTCTTT. It specifies CASNPAGGRTEAFF.

The chain couples TRBV7-2 to TRBJ1-3, with D perhaps matching TRBD1 (5 bases). In germline, CDR1 is SGHTA, CDR2 FQGNSA. Trimming shortened V by 5 bases and J by 1 base, and 12 bases separated the two germline ends. The CDR3 is 15 residues long. In DNA, the CDR3 is TGTGCCAGCAGCCGCGCCAGGGCATCTGGAAACACCATATATTTT. It codes for CASSRARASGNTIYF.

This clone was counted between two and nine times. The chain links TRBV14 to TRBJ1-6; D is undetermined. This CDR3 is 13 amino acids long. The V and J ends lost 4 bases and 8 bases respectively, with 9 bases between them. Germline loops: CDR1 SGHDN, CDR2 FVKESK. The CDR3 region is CASSLRGDSPLHF. The CDR3 DNA sequence: TGTGCCAGCAGCCTCAGAGGAGATTCACCCCTCCACTTT.

The V gene is TRBV19, the J gene TRBJ1-2; 12 bases align to TRBD1. The length of the CDR3 is 17 residues. The V and J ends lost 1 base and 4 bases, in that order; junction bases with no gene match: 7. Germline-derived CDR1 and CDR2 are LNHDA and SQIVND (reference sequence). This CDR3 is CASSIAGTGGTGYGYTF. The CDR3 DNA reads TGTGCCAGTAGTATAGCGGGGACAGGGGGCACCGGCTATGGCTACACCTTC.

The CDR3 is CASSSRGTSGYNEQFF. DNA for the CDR3: TGTGCCAGCTCAAGCCGAGGGACTAGCGGTTACAATGAGCAGTTCTTC. The rearrangement uses TRBV18 and TRBJ2-1, with 11 positions matching TRBD2. There are 16 residues in the CDR3. After removal of 5 bases from V and 4 bases from J, the junction contained 7 bases not matched to a gene. Germline CDR1 and CDR2: KGHSH and LQKENI.

The chain joins TRBV18 to TRBJ1-3, with D tentatively TRBD1 (6 bases). V lost 5 bases and J 0 bases, leaving 14 bases between the germline ends. The CDR3 is made up of 16 amino acids. Germline lookup yields CDR1 KGHSH and CDR2 LQKENI. The CDR3 nucleotides are TGTGCCAGCTCATCCTCTCCGACAGGCTCTGGAAACACCATATATTTT. It encodes CASSSSPTGSGNTIYF.

About this clone itself: Its ends do not fully match the called genes, so a read error is possible. The chain is built from TRBV10-3 and TRBJ2-2; D not resolved. The CDR3 loop spans 14 amino acids. The germline CDR1 and CDR2 sequences are ENHRY and SYGVKD. CDR3 DNA sequence: TGTGCCATCAGTGATAGGCGGAACCCCGGGGAGCTGTTTTTT. Its translation: CAISDRRNPGELFF.

The chain combines TRBV7-2 with TRBJ1-6, with D uncertain. Per germline, CDR1 SGHTA and CDR2 FQGNSA. The CDR3 has 13 amino acids. Trimming left V 5 bases short and J 7 bases short, with 9 bases between. CDR3 in DNA: TGTGCCAGCAGCAGCCTATTCAATTCACCCCTCCACTTT. Translated: CASSSLFNSPLHF.

The J gene is TRBJ2-3, the V gene TRBV5-1, with a possible D match to TRBD1 (6 bases). This CDR3 region has 17 residues. The germline gives CDR1 SGHRS, CDR2 YFSETQ. Trimming removed 0 bases from V and 3 bases from J, with 17 bases in between. In nucleotides, the CDR3 is TGCGCCAGCAGCTTGGACCCGCCCAGGGGCCGAACAGATACGCAGTATTTT. It codes for CASSLDPPRGRTDTQYF. Combining the CDR3 with reference TRBV5-1 and TRBJ2-3 gives the whole variable domain KAGVTQTPRYLIKTRGQQVTLSCSPISGHRSVSWYQQTPGQGLQFLFEYFSETQRNKGNFPGRFSGRQFSNSRSEMNVSTLELGDSALYLCASSLDPPRGRTDTQYFGPGTRLTVL.

The chain has TRBV4-1 and TRBJ1-1, with a tentative D call TRBD1 (6 bases). The ends were cut back, 2 bases at V and 0 bases at J, with 13 bases in the middle. Germline values: CDR1 MGHRA, CDR2 YSYEKL. The CDR3 extends over 16 amino acids. DNA of the CDR3: TGCGCCAGCAGCCAAATAGTCGGACAGATGAACACTGAAGCTTTCTTT. It specifies CASSQIVGQMNTEAFF.

V gene TRBV28 combines with J gene TRBJ1-5; the match to TRBD1 covers 8 bases. The germline V gene encodes CDR1 MDHEN and CDR2 SYDVKM. Unmatched junction bases numbered 15, after V lost 10 bases and J lost 7 bases. This CDR3 has 15 amino acids. CDR3 DNA sequence: TGTGCCATCTCCGACAGGGGAGGATCCGGCCAGCCCCAGCATTTT. It is translated as CAISDRGGSGQPQHF.

The rearrangement links TRBV9 to TRBJ1-1; TRBD1 might be the D (6 bases). CDR3 length: 14 residues. CDR1 is SGDLS and CDR2 is YYNGEE in the germline V gene. Trimming stripped 2 bases from V and 3 bases from J, with 11 bases between. Here the CDR3 reads CASSVQGRDTEAFF. The CDR3 DNA reads as TGTGCCAGCAGCGTTCAGGGGAGGGACACTGAAGCTTTCTTT.

The chain links TRBV7-3 to TRBJ2-3; 9 bases match TRBD2. J lost 5 bases, V lost 8 bases, and 8 bases had no gene match. The CDR3 runs 14 residues. CDR1 SGHTA and CDR2 FQGTGA come from the germline V gene. This CDR3 is CASAASGVVDTQYF. The CDR3 DNA follows: TGTGCCAGCGCAGCTAGCGGGGTCGTAGATACGCAGTATTTT.

The chain uses TRBV4-2 and TRBJ2-7; TRBD2 agrees at 8 bases. The germline gives CDR1 LGHNA, CDR2 YNFKEQ. The CDR3 totals 14 residues. With V trimmed by 4 bases and J by 5 bases, 7 bases remained unmatched. The CDR3 coding sequence is TGTGCCAGCAGCCTAGCGGGGTTTAAGGACGAGCAGTACTTC. Protein: CASSLAGFKDEQYF.

The rearrangement joins TRBV7-2 to TRBJ1-5; 7 bases fit TRBD1. Germline assignment: CDR1 SGHTA and CDR2 FQGNSA. Losses at the gene ends were 2 bases for V and 4 bases for J; bases not matched to a gene: 2. The CDR3 has 14 amino acids. This chain's CDR3 is CASSLKTGNQPQHF. CDR3 sequence (DNA): TGTGCCAGCAGCTTAAAGACAGGGAATCAGCCCCAGCATTTT.

The rearrangement uses TRBV7-9 and TRBJ2-7; 10 bases align to TRBD1. The V and J ends lost 2 bases and 0 bases, in that order; junction bases with no gene match: 1. CDR1 SEHNR and CDR2 FQNEAQ come from the germline V gene (reference sequence). The CDR3 has 15 residues. The DNA of the CDR3 is TGTGCCAGCAGCTTAAGGACAGGGGGCTCCTACGAGCAGTACTTC. This codes for CASSLRTGGSYEQYF. The variable domain in full, with the rest retrieved from reference TRBV7-9 and TRBJ2-7, is DTGVSQNPRHKITKRGQNVTFRCDPISEHNRLYWYRQTLGQGPEFLTYFQNEAQLEKSRLLSDRFSAERPKGSFSTLEIQRTEQGDSAMYLCASSLRTGGSYEQYFGPGTRLTVT.

The chain is built from TRBV5-6 and TRBJ2-4; possible D gene TRBD2, 7 bases. The CDR3 sequence is 18 residues long. Deletions cut 0 bases from V and 3 bases from J, with 19 bases between. The germline V gene has CDR1 SGHDT and CDR2 YYEEEE. The CDR3 here is CASSLAVGGLGDKNIQYF. The CDR3 DNA reads as TGTGCCAGCAGCTTGGCGGTCGGGGGGCTAGGGGACAAAAACATTCAGTACTTC. The whole variable domain, filled in from reference TRBV5-6 and TRBJ2-4, reads DAGVTQSPTHLIKTRGQQVTLRCSPKSGHDTVSWYQQALGQGPQFIFQYYEEEERQRGNFPDRFSGHQFPNYSSELNVNALLLGDSALYLCASSLAVGGLGDKNIQYFGAGTRLSVL.

As to this clone: Other DNA sequences of this sample code for an identical CDR3. This sequence joins TRBV6-5 and TRBJ1-2; weak D call: TRBD1 (5 bases). The CDR3 runs 13 residues. V lost 6 bases and J 1 base, leaving 9 bases between the germline ends. Germline V gene sequence: CDR1 MNHEY, CDR2 SVGAGI. The CDR3 loop is CASSSDSNYGYTF. CDR3 nucleotide sequence: TGTGCCAGCAGCTCCGACAGTAACTATGGCTACACCTTC.

The J gene is TRBJ2-7, the V gene TRBV29-1, with 10 bases that match TRBD1. The germline gives CDR1 SQVTM, CDR2 ANQGSEA. The ends lost 7 bases at V and 3 bases at J; junction bases unmatched: 6. The CDR3 loop spans 13 amino acids. The CDR3 nucleotides read TGCAGCGCTGGACAGGGGGAAATCTACGAGCAGTACTTC. Translated: CSAGQGEIYEQYF.

V usage is TRBV7-2 and J usage is TRBJ2-7; 8 nucleotides match TRBD2. J gave up 4 bases and V 5 bases, and 4 bases lay outside the gene matches. The length of the CDR3 is 13 residues. Germline CDR1 reads SGHTA; CDR2 reads FQGNSA. The CDR3 region has the DNA TGTGCCAGCAGCCCGGGGGGGCCGTACGAGCAGTACTTC. As protein: CASSPGGPYEQYF.

This chain uses TRBV6-2 or TRBV6-3 with TRBJ1-2; 10 bases are shared with TRBD1. J lost 5 bases, V lost 5 bases, and 5 bases had no gene match. Germline assignment: CDR1 MNHEY and CDR2 SVGEGT. CDR3 length: 14 amino acids. The CDR3 nucleotides read TGTGCCAGCAGTCTTACGGGACAGGGGTATGGCTACACCTTC. Translated, it gives CASSLTGQGYGYTF.